This T cell receptor (beta chain) comes out of a study of blood T cell repertoires in COVID-19. Study-wide context: Some COVID-19 samples were acute and others convalescent; all came from the United States, Italy and Spain. PBMCs, B-cell-depleted T cells, or T cells provided the cDNA or gDNA that made up the material.

V was pared by 0 bases and J by 2 bases, with 11 bases between. From germline, CDR1 is SGDLS and CDR2 YYNGEE. CDR3 length: 15 residues. Authors' processing steps: For nucleated cells, counts were estimated from reference gene primer amplification. TCRdb keeps only in-frame clones here, not all; method: immunoSEQ multiplex PCR. That table is the source of V, J and clone size, and D and trimming were worked out from the DNA. Counted here are 200,000 to 300,000 clones, 65% to 90% occurring once; the ten biggest clones make up around 4.7%. This sequence joins TRBV9 and TRBJ1-2, with TRBD1 as a possible D gene (6 bases). The origin of this receptor is a woman in her 70s with acute or convalescent COVID-19. Sequencing was performed on peripheral blood. The CDR3 region is CASSVAGTLNYGYTF. The CDR3 DNA sequence: TGTGCCAGCAGCGTAGCCGGGACACTCAACTATGGCTACACCTTC. Full variable domain (rest looked up from reference TRBV9 and TRBJ1-2): DSGVTQTPKHLITATGQRVTLRCSPRSGDLSVYWYQQSLDQGLQFLIQYYNGEERAKGNILERFSAQQFPDLHSELNLSSLELGDSALYFCASSVAGTLNYGYTFGSGTRLTVV.